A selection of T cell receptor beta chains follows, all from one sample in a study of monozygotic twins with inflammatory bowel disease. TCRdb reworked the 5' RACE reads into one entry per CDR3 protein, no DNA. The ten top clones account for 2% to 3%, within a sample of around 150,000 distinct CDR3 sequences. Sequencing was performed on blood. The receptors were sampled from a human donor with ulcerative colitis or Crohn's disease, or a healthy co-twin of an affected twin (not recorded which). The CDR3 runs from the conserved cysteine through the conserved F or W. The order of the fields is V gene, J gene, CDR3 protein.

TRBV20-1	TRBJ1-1	CSARTGTLNTEAFF
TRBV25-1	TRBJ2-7	CASSGPPSNSPWDEQYF
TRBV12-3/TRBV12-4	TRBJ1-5	CASSLSLDSNQPQHF
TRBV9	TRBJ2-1	CASSKRTVYNEQFF
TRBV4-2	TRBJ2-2	CASRRIAGGTGELFF
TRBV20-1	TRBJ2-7	CSARAQPAIDEQYF
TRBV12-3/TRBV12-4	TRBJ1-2	CASSHSAGRAYTF
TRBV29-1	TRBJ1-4	CSVGGYGNEKLFF
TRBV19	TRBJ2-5	CATGTGGGETQYF
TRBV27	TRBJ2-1	CASSLGPLHGDEQFF
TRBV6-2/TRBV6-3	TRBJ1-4	CASSPRRTVTNEKLFF
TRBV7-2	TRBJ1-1	CASSLSSRHTEAFF
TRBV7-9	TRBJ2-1	CASSPPLGNEQFF
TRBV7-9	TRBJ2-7	CASSLLADEQYF
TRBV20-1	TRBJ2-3	CSASLGIGITDTQYF
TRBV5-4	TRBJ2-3	CASSAALAGTADTQYF
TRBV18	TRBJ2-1	CASSRELAGVSYNEQFF
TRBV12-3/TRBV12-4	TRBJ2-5	CASSWRVEGTQYF
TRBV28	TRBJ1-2	CASSSAPQATGFYGYTF
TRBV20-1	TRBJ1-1	CSAVDRPFGENTEAFF
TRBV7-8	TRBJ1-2	CASSGQPNYGYTF
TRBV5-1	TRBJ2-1	CASSSRPGTGYDEQFF
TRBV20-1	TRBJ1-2	CSARFGENGYTF
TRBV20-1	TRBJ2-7	CSARKTGSSYEQYF
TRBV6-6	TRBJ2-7	CASSYEGPRGEQYF
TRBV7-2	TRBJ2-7	CASSLAPQNEQYF
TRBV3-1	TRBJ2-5	CASSQFTLQGGETQYF
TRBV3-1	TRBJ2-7	CASSLTSGSFPYEQYF
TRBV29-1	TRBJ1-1	CSVKGRRDTEAFF
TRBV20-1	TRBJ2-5	CSAGPASGGETRYF
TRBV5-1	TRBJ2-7	CASSPYQGSSYEQYF
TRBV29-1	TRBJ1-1	CSVPRNTEAFF
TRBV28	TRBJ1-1	CASSLSPKQVKDTEAFF
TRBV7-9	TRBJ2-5	CASSPTGTAQETQCF
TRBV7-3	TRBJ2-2	CASSLQATSGTGGELFF
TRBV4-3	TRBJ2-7	CASSQEAGTLSYEQYF
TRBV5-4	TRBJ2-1	CASSRDRVGHEQFF
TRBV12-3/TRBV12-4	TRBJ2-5	CASSPLAGAKTQYF
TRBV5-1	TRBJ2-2	CASDGQGAWAVELFF
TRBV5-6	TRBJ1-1	CASSLNLEAFF
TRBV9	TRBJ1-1	CASSAGTGILNTEAFF
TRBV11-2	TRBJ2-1	CASRELGNEQFF
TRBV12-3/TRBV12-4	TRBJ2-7	CASSLAGEDEQYF
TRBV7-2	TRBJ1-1	CASRPTSMNTEAFF
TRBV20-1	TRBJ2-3	CSAPGLAEWDTQYF
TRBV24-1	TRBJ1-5	CATSDGQPQHF
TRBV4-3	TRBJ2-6	CASSHVDRGNGANVLTF
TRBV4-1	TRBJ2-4	CASSHIQGLAKNIQYF
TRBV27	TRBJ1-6	CASSITRQSPLHF
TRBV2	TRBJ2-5	CDSSREGQGGTQYF
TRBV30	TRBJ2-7	CAWSVRQGTYEQYF
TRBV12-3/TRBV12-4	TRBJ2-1	CASTLRGNEQFF
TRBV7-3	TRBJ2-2	CASSLNPVGSGRNTGELFF
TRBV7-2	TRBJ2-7	CAGSPRYSQGDEQYF
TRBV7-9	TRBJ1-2	CASSYTETATGGYTF